What follows are 23 T cell receptor beta chains derived from one specimen sequenced in a study of blood T cell repertoires in COVID-19. Profiled with immunoSEQ multiplex PCR; TCRdb holds only in-frame clones, not every one. This table holds more than 100,000 clones, about four fifths found once. Sequencing used peripheral blood. The source of these receptors is a man in his 60s with acute or convalescent COVID-19.

The chain links TRBV7-8 to TRBJ2-1; possible D gene TRBD2, 6 bases. This CDR3 is 17 amino acids long. CDR1 is SGHVS, CDR2 FQNEAQ, per germline. V gave up 5 bases and J gave up 1 base, with 18 bases separating them. The CDR3 here is CASSVRIGSSSYNEQFF. CDR3 nucleotide sequence: TGTGCCAGCAGCGTAAGGATCGGGAGTTCTTCCTACAATGAGCAGTTCTTC.

The CDR3 DNA sequence: TGTGCCAGCAGCTTAGAGGGGACAGGAGCGGTTGGGAATTCACCCCTCCACTTT. It encodes CASSLEGTGAVGNSPLHF. This chain uses TRBV11-2 with TRBJ1-6; TRBD1 matches at 8 bases. Germline CDR1 reads SGHAT; CDR2 reads FQNNGV. Trimming took 0 bases from V and 7 from J; bases not matched to a gene: 11. The CDR3 spans 18 residues.

V usage is TRBV20-1 and J usage is TRBJ2-7; D possibly uses TRBD1 or TRBD2 (5 bases each). Per germline, CDR1 DFQATT and CDR2 SNEGSKA (reference sequence). The CDR3 has 14 residues. V was trimmed by 3 bases and J by 4 bases, leaving 16 bases between them. CDR3 DNA sequence: TGCAGTGCTAGTGAGGGCGGACCAGGGTACGAGCAGTACTTC. Residues: CSASEGGPGYEQYF.

This clone was seen more than once but under ten times. V gene TRBV10-1 combines with J gene TRBJ1-6, with D hard to call. This CDR3 is 13 amino acids long. CDR1 is WNHNN and CDR2 is SYGVQD in the germline V gene (reference sequence). V was pared by 4 bases and J by 9 bases, with 10 bases between. The CDR3: CASSAGVGSPLHF. CDR3 DNA sequence: TGCGCCAGCAGTGCCGGTGTTGGTTCACCCCTCCACTTT.

V usage is TRBV9 and J usage is TRBJ2-2; weak D call: TRBD2 (6 bases). Per germline, CDR1 SGDLS and CDR2 YYNGEE. V shed 3 bases and J shed 5 bases, with 14 bases lying between them. The CDR3 extends over 15 amino acids. For the CDR3, the DNA is TGTGCCAGCAGCGCTGCTGGGACTTCAACCGGGGAGCTGTTTTTT. Amino acid sequence: CASSAAGTSTGELFF.

V is TRBV5-1 and J is TRBJ2-3; TRBD1 might be the D (6 bases). Germline CDR1 reads SGHRS; CDR2 reads YFSETQ. The V end was cut by 1 base, the J end by 4 bases, with 10 bases between. The CDR3 length is 14 residues. As DNA, the CDR3 is TGCGCCAGCAGCTTGCTACAGGGTCCAGATACGCAGTATTTT. It translates to CASSLLQGPDTQYF.

The V gene is TRBV7-2, the J gene TRBJ2-1; D is ambiguous. Trimming left V 2 bases short and J 5 bases short, with 10 bases between. CDR3 length equals 14 residues. Germline-derived CDR1 and CDR2 are SGHTA and FQGNSA. CDR3 amino acids: CASSLISKNNEQFF. The CDR3 DNA is TGTGCCAGCAGCTTAATTAGCAAGAACAATGAGCAGTTCTTC.

The genes are TRBV27 and TRBJ1-2; D perhaps matches TRBD1 (6 bases). This CDR3 has 13 residues. Germline loops: CDR1 MNHEY, CDR2 SMNVEV (reference sequence). V was cut by 4 bases and J by 6 bases, with 12 bases left in between. Written as DNA, the CDR3 is TGTGCCAGCAGTTCATACAGGGACCATGGCTACACCTTC. Its translation: CASSSYRDHGYTF.

The chain uses TRBV2 and TRBJ2-1; TRBD2 aligns across 8 bases. Germline V CDR1 and CDR2: SNHLY, FYNNEI. The ends lost 6 bases at V and 8 bases at J; junction bases unmatched: 12. The CDR3 length is 15 residues. In DNA, the CDR3 is TGTGCCAGCAGCTCCTACGGGGGGGGGATCTATGAGCAGTTCTTC. Encoded protein: CASSSYGGGIYEQFF.

This clone was counted once. The V gene is TRBV5-4, the J gene TRBJ2-3; 10 nucleotides match TRBD2. V was pared by 4 bases and J by 4 bases, with 6 bases of the junction left unmatched. The CDR3 extends over 15 amino acids. Germline loops: CDR1 SGHNT, CDR2 YYREEE (reference sequence). CDR3 amino acids: CASSTGLANSDTQYF. The CDR3, as DNA: TGTGCCAGCAGCACGGGACTAGCGAATTCAGATACGCAGTATTTT.

The gene calls are TRBV5-1 and TRBJ2-1; perhaps TRBD1 as D (6 bases). This CDR3 contains 15 residues. Trimming removed 5 bases from V and 0 bases from J, with 12 bases in between. Germline values: CDR1 SGHRS, CDR2 YFSETQ. CDR3 amino acids: CASRGTGSSYNEQFF. The CDR3 DNA reads as TGCGCCAGCAGGGGCACAGGGAGCTCCTACAATGAGCAGTTCTTC.

The rearrangement joins TRBV5-1 to TRBJ1-1; D uncertain. CDR3 size: 15 residues. V lost 0 bases and J lost 1, with 10 bases in between. CDR1 and CDR2 from the germline V gene are SGHRS and YFSETQ. CDR3 region: CASSLAPRPNTEAFF. The CDR3 DNA sequence: TGCGCCAGCAGCTTGGCCCCCCGTCCGAACACTGAAGCTTTCTTT.

The J gene is TRBJ2-7, the V gene TRBV9, with D perhaps TRBD2 (5 bases). Trimming left V 2 bases short and J 5 bases short, with 17 bases between. The CDR3 is 15 residues long. CDR1 and CDR2 from the germline V gene are SGDLS and YYNGEE. The CDR3: CASSVGLGEPHEQYF. CDR3 in DNA: TGTGCCAGCAGCGTGGGCCTGGGAGAACCGCACGAGCAGTACTTC. The full variable domain, with the rest looked up from reference TRBV9 and TRBJ2-7, is DSGVTQTPKHLITATGQRVTLRCSPRSGDLSVYWYQQSLDQGLQFLIQYYNGEERAKGNILERFSAQQFPDLHSELNLSSLELGDSALYFCASSVGLGEPHEQYFGPGTRLTVT.

The rearrangement links TRBV5-1 to TRBJ2-7, with TRBD1 matching 11 bases. CDR3 length: 14 residues. The V gene's germline CDR1 is SGHRS and CDR2 YFSETQ. V trimming: 4 bases; J trimming: 6 bases; junction bases outside the gene matches: 6. CDR3 in DNA: TGCGCCAGCAGCCAGGGACAGGGGGGCGGCGAGCAGTACTTC. It encodes CASSQGQGGGEQYF.

As for this clone: The conserved phenylalanine or tryptophan is not found at the CDR3 terminus, so this likely reflects a read error. It is unclear where the CDR3 begins or ends on the DNA, so no DNA is shown, and the CDR3 is as TCRdb lists it. The chain uses TRBV20-1 and TRBJ2-7; no check of the table's D call, TRBD2, against the DNA was made. The CDR3 contains 10 residues when both ends are counted. The germline V gene encodes CDR1 DFQATT and CDR2 SNEGSKA (reference sequence). The CDR3 sequence is CSARFKRGDD.

J is TRBJ1-1 and V is TRBV6-5; 7 bases are a match to TRBD1. The CDR3 loop spans 14 amino acids. After removal of 7 bases from V and 1 base from J, the junction contained 6 bases not matched to a gene. Germline V lookup: CDR1 MNHEY, CDR2 SVGAGI. The CDR3 region has the DNA TGTGCCAGCACCGAAGACAGGGAGAACACTGAAGCTTTCTTT. Encoded protein: CASTEDRENTEAFF.

A remark on this clone: The same CDR3 is also encoded by other DNA sequences in this sample. The rearrangement uses TRBV5-1 and TRBJ2-1; 12 nucleotides match TRBD2. The CDR3 extends over 15 amino acids. The germline CDR1 and CDR2 sequences are SGHRS and YFSETQ. Trimming removed 4 bases from V and 4 bases from J; junction bases left unmatched: 3. The CDR3 DNA follows: TGCGCCAGCAGCACCGGACTAGCGGGATACAATGAGCAGTTCTTC. Protein: CASSTGLAGYNEQFF.

J is TRBJ2-5 and V is TRBV19; TRBD2 aligns across 7 bases. CDR3 size: 15 residues. Germline V gene data show CDR1 as LNHDA and CDR2 as SQIVND (reference sequence). The CDR3 protein is CASGLGGFDAETQYF. DNA of the CDR3: TGTGCGAGCGGGCTGGGGGGGTTTGATGCAGAGACCCAGTACTTC.

The CDR3 loop is CASSFDRGFFNTEAFF. The CDR3 region has the DNA TGTGCCAGCAGCTTCGACAGGGGGTTTTTCAACACTGAAGCTTTCTTT. The chain carries TRBV5-5 and TRBJ1-1; 9 nucleotides align to TRBD1. The germline gives CDR1 SGHKS, CDR2 YYEKEE (reference sequence). The CDR3 length is 16 residues. V shed 2 bases, J shed 2 bases, and the junction held 7 bases outside the gene matches.

The chain uses TRBV7-3 and TRBJ1-4; no clear D gene. This CDR3 is built from 13 residues. Germline V CDR1 and CDR2: SGHTA, FQGTGA. Trimming pared 5 bases from V and 6 bases from J, leaving 10 bases between. The CDR3: CASSPGKDEKLFF. In nucleotides, the CDR3 is TGTGCCAGCAGCCCGGGGAAGGATGAAAAACTGTTTTTT.

The chain links TRBV5-1 to TRBJ1-6; 7 nucleotides align to TRBD1. CDR3 length: 17 residues. V was pared by 4 bases and J by 0 bases, with 7 bases of the junction left unmatched. In germline, CDR1 is SGHRS, CDR2 YFSETQ. For the CDR3, the DNA is TGCGCCAGCAGCCCGGGACAGCCGAGCTCCTATAATTCACCCCTCCACTTT. Protein: CASSPGQPSSYNSPLHF.

The CDR3 is CASSYSGVATEAFF. In DNA form, the CDR3 reads TGTGCCAGCAGTTACAGCGGGGTTGCGACTGAAGCTTTCTTT. The chain uses TRBV6-5 and TRBJ1-1; unclear D gene. The CDR3 is 14 residues long. Trimming took 2 bases from V and 5 from J, leaving 12 bases between them. Germline CDR1 reads MNHEY; CDR2 reads SVGAGI.

The chain carries TRBV7-8 and TRBJ2-2; no firm D call. There are 14 residues in the CDR3. Germline V gene lookup returns CDR1 SGHVS and CDR2 FQNEAQ. The V gene lost 5 bases and the J gene lost 3 bases, with 10 bases spanning the gap. Written as DNA, the CDR3 is TGTGCCAGCAGCCCGACTCCACACACCGGGGAGCTGTTTTTT. As protein: CASSPTPHTGELFF.